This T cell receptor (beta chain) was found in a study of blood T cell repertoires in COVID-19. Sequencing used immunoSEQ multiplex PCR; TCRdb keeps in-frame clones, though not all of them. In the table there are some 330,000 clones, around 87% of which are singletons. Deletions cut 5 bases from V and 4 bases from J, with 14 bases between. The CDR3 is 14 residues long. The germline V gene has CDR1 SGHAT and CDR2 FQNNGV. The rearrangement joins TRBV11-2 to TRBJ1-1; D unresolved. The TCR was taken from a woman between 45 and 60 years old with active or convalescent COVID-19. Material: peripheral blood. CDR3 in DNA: TGTGCCAGCAGCGTGCTATTGGTTCCCACTGAAGCTTTCTTT. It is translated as CASSVLLVPTEAFF.